The sequence of this TCR beta chain was determined in a study of T cells after yellow fever vaccination. This CDR3 spans 16 amino acids. Germline values: CDR1 DFQATT, CDR2 SNEGSKA (reference sequence). V was pared by 7 bases and J by 4 bases, with 25 bases between. 5'RACE template switching produced TCR cDNA carrying a universal primer site and UMIs. TCRdb used MiXCR to reprocess the 5' RACE reads, holding one entry per CDR3 protein. The sample includes a few hundred thousand distinct CDR3 sequences, roughly a sixth of them seen just once. Of note for this clonotype: Its antigen remains unknown.

Study-wide results and limits: Shared CD4/CD8 clonotypes were a small share, likely from convergent recombination. The study found a weaker secondary response that peaked faster, day 5 versus 15. Post-booster repertoires contained most primary-vaccination clones again (about 95% CD4, approximately 88% CD8).

The source of this sequence is a man between 18 and 29 years old who received the YFV17D yellow fever vaccine. The J gene is TRBJ1-2, the V gene TRBV20-1; D might be TRBD1 (6 bases). The material sequenced was PBMCs, taken roughly 5 days after the first yellow fever vaccination. In DNA, the CDR3 is TGCAGTGTAAGGGGGGGACCACTTTCAGTCAGCTATGGCTACACCTTC. It is translated as CSVRGGPLSVSYGYTF.